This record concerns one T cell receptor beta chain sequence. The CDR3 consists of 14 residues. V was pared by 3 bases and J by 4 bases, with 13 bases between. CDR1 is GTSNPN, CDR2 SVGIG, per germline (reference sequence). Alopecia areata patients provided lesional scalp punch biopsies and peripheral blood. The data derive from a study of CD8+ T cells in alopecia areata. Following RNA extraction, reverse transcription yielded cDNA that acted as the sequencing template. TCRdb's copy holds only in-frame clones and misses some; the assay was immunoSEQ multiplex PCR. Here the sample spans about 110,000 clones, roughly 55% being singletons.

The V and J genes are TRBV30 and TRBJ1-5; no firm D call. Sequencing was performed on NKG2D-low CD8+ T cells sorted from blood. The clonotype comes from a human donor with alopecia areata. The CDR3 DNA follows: TGTGCCTGGAGCCCCGGCCCGTTAAATCAGCCCCAGCATTTT. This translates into CAWSPGPLNQPQHF.